The T cell receptor (beta chain) described here comes from a study of T cell repertoires in cytomegalovirus infection (dated by TCRdb to 2018 to 2020). Looking at the study overall: Peptide stimulations targeted recently identified HLA-C-restricted CMV epitopes, whose presentation resists viral immunomodulation, together with well-studied HLA-B-restricted epitopes. The HLA type of each donor mattered for the analysis, because public TCR beta signatures pointed to carriage of CMV infection along with the matching HLA type. Overall study results and their limits: The ex vivo response was dominated by HLA-C-restricted CMV-specific TCR beta clonotypes, and the single most frequent clonotype in two of eight donors was supplied by these HLA-C-restricted clonotypes. Carriers of CMV infection plus the relevant HLA type were discriminated by the cumulative frequency of public TCR beta family members in the study cohort and in an independent approximately 350-donor cohort.

Including the terminal cysteine and phenylalanine, the CDR3 comprises 18 residues. Only the CDR3 DNA is retained, 54 bases long and in frame from the first base. Per the germline V gene, MGHRA is the CDR1 and YSYEKL is the CDR2. This clonotype was detected once. No antigen is known for it. A read error may account for a junction end that differs from germline. The sequencer listed for this sample is Illumina HiSeq 1500. In-frame beta chains were kept once TCRdb had trimmed the public reads at Q25 with fastp and called clones with MiXCR. Every entry covers one CDR3 protein and lists the most common genes and DNA from its rows. The table for this sample lists some 800,000 distinct CDR3 sequences; less than 35% of them were counted only once. Around 11% of the sample comes from the top ten. The meaning of the sample's treatment or condition label: in vitro stimulation with specific CMV peptide epitopes to enrich CMV-specific T cells.

The sequence came from a human donor in good health (CMV status not recorded). Some clones in this sample may be carry-over from other donors' samples. This specimen was cultured CD8+ T cells from PBMCs, taken from culture after CMV antigen stimulation. Recombination joined TRBV4-1 with TRBJ2-3; the D segment cannot be called with confidence. This receptor carries the CDR3 CAGSQENVGSLPTDTQYF. Here is the DNA: TGCGCCGGCAGCCAAGAGAATGTGGGCTCACTCCCCACAGATACGCAGTATTTT.